The 23 T cell receptor beta chains presented below share a single source sample, sequenced in a study of T cells in Graves' hyperthyroidism and ophthalmopathy. Regions amplified from RNA transcripts were the TCR beta CDR3 regions. The HTBI primer set served for first-round RT-PCR of the TCR CDR3. Using its own MiXCR run on the multiplex PCR reads, TCRdb lists one record per CDR3 protein. The data show 490,000 or so distinct CDR3 sequences, with about 16% seen just once and 25% to 30% held by the top ten. The material sequenced was blood. These receptors were collected from a woman in her 30s with Graves' ophthalmopathy.

The chain links TRBV11-2 to TRBJ2-5, with 13 nucleotides matching TRBD2. There are 15 residues in the CDR3. Losses at the gene ends were 5 bases for V and 5 bases for J; bases not matched to a gene: 5. Germline V lookup: CDR1 SGHAT, CDR2 FQNNGV. CDR3 coding DNA: TGTGCCAGCAGCAAATGGACTAGCGGGAGCGAGACCCAGTACTTC. This codes for CASSKWTSGSETQYF.

This clonotype occurred a few times. The chain couples TRBV19 to TRBJ2-1; tentatively, D is TRBD2 (5 bases). Germline CDR1 is LNHDA and CDR2 is SQIVND (reference sequence). Trimming cost V 6 bases and J 4 bases, with 10 bases left between them. The CDR3 has 13 amino acids. The CDR3 region has the DNA TGTGCCAGTAGCGACCGGGGATACAATGAGCAGTTCTTC. This gives the protein CASSDRGYNEQFF.

This clonotype was observed many times. The V and J genes are TRBV12-3 or TRBV12-4 and TRBJ1-2; 7 bases align to TRBD1. Trimming at V came to 6 bases and at J to 2 bases, leaving 6 bases not matched to a gene. This CDR3 is built from 14 residues. The CDR3 DNA is TGTGCCAGCAGCTACCTGACAGGGAACTATGGCTACACCTTC. Encoded protein: CASSYLTGNYGYTF.

This clonotype showed up many times. The CDR3 DNA is TGCAGTGCTAGAAGGAGACTAGCGGGTTCTGGGGCCAACGTCCTGACTTTC. Amino acids: CSARRRLAGSGANVLTF. The V call is TRBV20-1, the J call TRBJ2-6; TRBD2 matches 10 bases. Germline-derived CDR1 and CDR2 are DFQATT and SNEGSKA (reference sequence). With V trimmed by 2 bases and J by 1 base, 5 bases remained unmatched. This CDR3 has 17 residues.

This clonotype was picked up a small number of times. The chain combines TRBV5-1 with TRBJ1-5; 7 bases agree with TRBD1. Trimming cost V 0 bases and J 6 bases; bases outside gene matches: 9. The length of the CDR3 is 16 residues. Germline-derived CDR1 and CDR2 are SGHRS and YFSETQ. CDR3 in DNA: TGCGCCAGCAGCTTGGATTGGGACAGCCCGAGTCAGCCCCAGCATTTT. Translation gives CASSLDWDSPSQPQHF.

This clonotype was observed at least ten times. The V call is TRBV12-3 or TRBV12-4, the J call TRBJ1-5; D is unresolved. The CDR3 is made up of 14 amino acids. Trimming cost V 6 bases and J 6 bases, with 15 bases left between them. The CDR3, as DNA: TGTGCCAGCAGCCTACGGTCGTCCGGTCAGCCCCAGCATTTT. This codes for CASSLRSSGQPQHF.

To note about this clonotype: A read error may explain this, as a much larger clone is one base away. The rearrangement uses TRBV12-3 or TRBV12-4 and TRBJ2-7; no definite D call. This CDR3 is 12 amino acids long. V was clipped by 5 bases and J by 6 bases, with 11 bases between them. The CDR3 loop reads CASSRLPPEQYF. The CDR3 bases are TGTGCCAGCAGTCGCTTACCACCCGAGCAGTACTTC.

The chain combines TRBV6-9 with TRBJ2-6, with TRBD1 identical over 8 bases. CDR3 length: 17 residues. The germline gives CDR1 MNHGY, CDR2 SVAAGI. The trim removed 2 bases at V and 1 base at J, leaving 4 bases unmatched. CDR3 nucleotides: TGTGCCAGCAGTTATACAGGGGGGTTATCTGGGGCCAACGTCCTGACTTTC. Protein: CASSYTGGLSGANVLTF.

Ten or more counts support this clonotype. The rearrangement joins TRBV28 to TRBJ2-7, with TRBD2 matching 13 bases. Trimming at V came to 3 bases and at J to 6 bases, leaving 14 bases not matched to a gene. The V gene's germline CDR1 is MDHEN and CDR2 SYDVKM. The CDR3 is 18 amino acids. The CDR3 DNA reads TGTGCCAGCAGTTTGGGCGCGGGACTAGCGGGACGGTTTAGCGAGCAGTACTTC. Amino acids: CASSLGAGLAGRFSEQYF. The full variable domain, in which reference TRBV28 and TRBJ2-7 provide the parts outside the CDR3, is DVKVTQSSRYLVKRTGEKVFLECVQDMDHENMFWYRQDPGLGLRLIYFSYDVKMKEKGDIPEGYSVSREKKERFSLILESASTNQTSMYLCASSLGAGLAGRFSEQYFGPGTRLTVT.

This clonotype has a count of ten or more. V usage is TRBV5-8 and J usage is TRBJ2-3; the D is unclear. CDR1 and CDR2 (germline): SGHTS, YDEGEE. Trimming took 1 base from V and 4 from J, leaving 16 bases between them. CDR3 length: 16 residues. CDR3 in DNA: TGTGCCAGCAGCTTGTCTGGCCTCGTAGCATCAGATACGCAGTATTTT. It yields the protein CASSLSGLVASDTQYF. Full variable domain (remainder filled in from reference TRBV5-8 and TRBJ2-3): EAGVTQSPTHLIKTRGQQATLRCSPISGHTSVYWYQQALGLGLQFLLWYDEGEERNRGNFPPRFSGRQFPNYSSELNVNALELEDSALYLCASSLSGLVASDTQYFGPGTRLTVL.

There are many counts of this clonotype. V usage is TRBV28 and J usage is TRBJ2-5; D gene uncertain. Trimming removed 8 bases from V and 5 bases from J, with 12 bases in between. Germline values: CDR1 MDHEN, CDR2 SYDVKM. The CDR3 has 12 amino acids. CDR3 nucleotide sequence: TGTGCCAGCGCCGTTATCCTGGAGACCCAGTACTTC. Translating it yields CASAVILETQYF. Complete variable domain (other parts from reference TRBV28 and TRBJ2-5): DVKVTQSSRYLVKRTGEKVFLECVQDMDHENMFWYRQDPGLGLRLIYFSYDVKMKEKGDIPEGYSVSREKKERFSLILESASTNQTSMYLCASAVILETQYFGPGTRLLVL.

This clonotype has a count of ten or more. The chain is built from TRBV20-1 and TRBJ1-1; D ambiguous. Germline assignment: CDR1 DFQATT and CDR2 SNEGSKA (reference sequence). V lost 0 bases and J 0 bases, leaving 8 bases between the germline ends. The CDR3 has 14 amino acids. CDR3 sequence reads: CSARDETLNTEAFF. Written as DNA, the CDR3 is TGCAGTGCTAGAGATGAGACCCTGAACACTGAAGCTTTCTTT.

The chain is built from TRBV6-5 and TRBJ2-1, with 7 bases fitting TRBD1. Losses at the gene ends were 2 bases for V and 5 bases for J; bases not matched to a gene: 9. Germline loops: CDR1 MNHEY, CDR2 SVGAGI. The CDR3 runs 16 residues. The CDR3 sequence: CASSYRQDRVDNEQFF. In DNA form, the CDR3 reads TGTGCCAGCAGTTACCGTCAAGACAGGGTAGACAATGAGCAGTTCTTC.

A note on this clonotype: A much larger clone differs from this one at a single base, so this may be a read error. This chain uses TRBV4-3 with TRBJ2-1, with 14 bases matching TRBD2. The germline V gene has CDR1 LGHNA and CDR2 YSLEER. The CDR3 sequence is 16 residues long. V was pared by 1 base and J by 10 bases, with 6 bases of the junction left unmatched. The CDR3 coding sequence is TGCGCCAGCAGCCAAGTGAGAGGGACTAGCGGGAGCGAGCAGTTCTTC. Translating it yields CASSQVRGTSGSEQFF.

The table lists this clonotype with many counts. The chain carries TRBV4-1 and TRBJ2-3; TRBD1 matches at 12 bases. CDR3 length: 16 amino acids. Germline V gives CDR1 MGHRA, CDR2 YSYEKL. V lost 3 bases and J lost 2; bases outside the gene matches: 3. The chain's CDR3 is CASSQSGQGATDTQYF. The CDR3 nucleotides are TGCGCCAGCAGCCAGTCGGGACAGGGGGCCACAGATACGCAGTATTTT.

The chain recombines TRBV24-1 with TRBJ2-1; 10 nucleotides align to TRBD2. Germline loops: CDR1 KGHDR, CDR2 SFDVKD. The trim removed 3 bases at V and 13 bases at J, leaving 5 bases unmatched. The CDR3 contains 13 residues. The CDR3: CATSDAGLAEQFF. CDR3 DNA: TGTGCCACCAGTGATGCCGGACTAGCGGAACAGTTCTTC.

This clonotype was seen ten or more times. The rearrangement uses TRBV5-1 and TRBJ2-7, with D perhaps given as TRBD1 or TRBD2 (6 bases each). Germline lookup yields CDR1 SGHRS and CDR2 YFSETQ. V lost 6 bases to trimming and J lost 3 bases, with 16 bases between them. The CDR3 consists of 14 residues. CDR3 sequence reads: CASTNLGGNYEQYF. CDR3 DNA: TGCGCCAGCACCAACTTAGGGGGGAACTACGAGCAGTACTTC.

This clonotype was counted only a few times. V and J are TRBV5-6 and TRBJ2-1; D is possibly TRBD1 (6 bases). CDR3 length equals 13 residues. Per the germline V gene, CDR1 is SGHDT and CDR2 is YYEEEE. Trimming removed 5 bases from V and 2 bases from J, with 8 bases in between. The CDR3 loop is CASSEGAYNEQFF. CDR3 nucleotides: TGTGCCAGCAGTGAGGGGGCCTACAATGAGCAGTTCTTC.

The rearrangement joins TRBV24-1 to TRBJ2-2; D not certain. The germline CDR1 and CDR2 sequences are KGHDR and SFDVKD. V lost 3 bases, J lost 5 bases, and 12 bases lay in between. The CDR3 has 15 residues. The CDR3 DNA follows: TGTGCCACCAGTGATCCCGGGCCAAGGACCGGGGAGCTGTTTTTT. Translating gives CATSDPGPRTGELFF.

J is TRBJ2-5 and V is TRBV27; no reliable D call. V was cut by 6 bases and J by 0 bases, with 8 bases left in between. The CDR3 consists of 13 residues. Germline-derived CDR1 and CDR2 are MNHEY and SMNVEV (reference sequence). The DNA for the CDR3 is TGTGCCAGCAGCACAGAGTACCAAGAGACCCAGTACTTC. Protein: CASSTEYQETQYF.

This clonotype was observed many times. V usage is TRBV3-1 and J usage is TRBJ1-1; no clear D. This CDR3 is 16 amino acids long. Trimming stripped 4 bases from V and 2 bases from J, with 17 bases between. Germline CDR1 and CDR2: LGHDT and YNNKEL (reference sequence). The DNA of the CDR3 is TGTGCCAGCAGCCGGTCAGACCTGGTTGTAAACACTGAAGCTTTCTTT. This translates into CASSRSDLVVNTEAFF.

This chain uses TRBV19 with TRBJ2-4; weak D call: TRBD1 (6 bases). V lost 7 bases, J lost 1 base, and 11 bases lay in between. CDR3 length equals 14 residues. Germline V gene sequence: CDR1 LNHDA, CDR2 SQIVND (reference sequence). CDR3 residues: CASKGTGAKNIQYF. Here the CDR3 DNA reads TGTGCCAGTAAGGGCACAGGGGCCAAAAACATTCAGTACTTC. Using reference TRBV19 and TRBJ2-4 for the parts outside the CDR3, the full variable domain is DGGITQSPKYLFRKEGQNVTLSCEQNLNHDAMYWYRQDPGQGLRLIYYSQIVNDFQKGDIAEGYSVSREKKESFPLTVTSAQKNPTAFYLCASKGTGAKNIQYFGAGTRLSVL.

This clonotype was seen ten or more times. J is TRBJ2-3 and V is TRBV2; 14 bases are a match to TRBD2. CDR3 length: 16 amino acids. V lost 6 bases to trimming and J lost 3 bases; unmatched junction nucleotides: 5. From germline, CDR1 is SNHLY and CDR2 FYNNEI. CDR3 bases: TGTGCCAGCAGGGGCGGACTAGCGGGAGGTACAGATACGCAGTATTTT. Translating gives CASRGGLAGGTDTQYF. The full variable domain, its missing parts supplied by reference TRBV2 and TRBJ2-3, is EPEVTQTPSHQVTQMGQEVILRCVPISNHLYFYWYRQILGQKVEFLVSFYNNEISEKSEIFDDQFSVERPDGSNFTLKIRSTKLEDSAMYFCASRGGLAGGTDTQYFGPGTRLTVL.